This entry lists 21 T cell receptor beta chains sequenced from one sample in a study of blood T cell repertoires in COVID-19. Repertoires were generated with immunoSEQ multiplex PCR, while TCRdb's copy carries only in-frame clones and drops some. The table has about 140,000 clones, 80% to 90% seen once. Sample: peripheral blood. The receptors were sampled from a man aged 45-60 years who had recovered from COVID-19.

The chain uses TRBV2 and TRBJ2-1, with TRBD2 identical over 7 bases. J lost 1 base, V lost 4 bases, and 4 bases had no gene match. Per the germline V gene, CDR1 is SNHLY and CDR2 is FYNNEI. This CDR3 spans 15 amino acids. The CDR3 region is CASSASGTSYNEQFF. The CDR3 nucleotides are TGTGCCAGCAGTGCCAGCGGGACGTCCTACAATGAGCAGTTCTTC.

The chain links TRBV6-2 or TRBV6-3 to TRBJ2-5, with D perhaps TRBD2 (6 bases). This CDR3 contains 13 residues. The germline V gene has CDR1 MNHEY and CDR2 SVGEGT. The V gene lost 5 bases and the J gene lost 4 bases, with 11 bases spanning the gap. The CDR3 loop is CASSDGGGETQYF. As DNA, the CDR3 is TGTGCCAGCAGTGACGGGGGAGGAGAGACCCAGTACTTC.

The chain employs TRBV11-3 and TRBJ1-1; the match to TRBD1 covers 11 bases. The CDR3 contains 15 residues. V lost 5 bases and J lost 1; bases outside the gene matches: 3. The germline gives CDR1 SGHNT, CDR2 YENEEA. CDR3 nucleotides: TGTGCCAGCAGCCCCGGGACAGGGGGGAACACTGAAGCTTTCTTT. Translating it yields CASSPGTGGNTEAFF.

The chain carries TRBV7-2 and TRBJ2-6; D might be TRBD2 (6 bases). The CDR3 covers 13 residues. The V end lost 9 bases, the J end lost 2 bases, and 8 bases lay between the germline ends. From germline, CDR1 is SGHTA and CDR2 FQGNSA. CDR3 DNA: TGTGCCAGTAGACTAGCTGGGGCCAACGTCCTGACTTTC. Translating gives CASRLAGANVLTF.

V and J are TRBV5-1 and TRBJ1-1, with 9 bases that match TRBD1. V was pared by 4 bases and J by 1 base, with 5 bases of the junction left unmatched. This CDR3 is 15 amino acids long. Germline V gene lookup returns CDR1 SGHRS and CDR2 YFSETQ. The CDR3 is CASSPQGAGNTEAFF. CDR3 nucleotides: TGCGCCAGCAGCCCACAGGGGGCGGGGAACACTGAAGCTTTCTTT.

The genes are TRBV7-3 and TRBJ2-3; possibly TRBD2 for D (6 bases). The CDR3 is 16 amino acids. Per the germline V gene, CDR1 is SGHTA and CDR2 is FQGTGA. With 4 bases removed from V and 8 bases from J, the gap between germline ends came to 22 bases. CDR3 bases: TGTGCCAGCAGCTCGCCGGGACTGGGAATAAGCGGTACGCAGTATTTT. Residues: CASSSPGLGISGTQYF.

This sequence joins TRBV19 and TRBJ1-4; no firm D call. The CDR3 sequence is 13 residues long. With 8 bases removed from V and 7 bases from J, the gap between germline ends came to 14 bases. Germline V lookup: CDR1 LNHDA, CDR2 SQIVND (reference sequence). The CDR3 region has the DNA TGTGCCAGTGCCCCGCGGGTATTTGAAAAACTGTTTTTT. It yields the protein CASAPRVFEKLFF.

DNA for the CDR3: TGTGCCAGCAGTTTGGGGGGGATGATGAACACCGGGGAGCTGTTTTTT. Encoded protein: CASSLGGMMNTGELFF. The V and J genes are TRBV6-5 and TRBJ2-2, with 7 positions matching TRBD2. The CDR3 runs to 16 residues. From germline, CDR1 is MNHEY and CDR2 SVGAGI. The junction had 6 bases not matched to a gene; V was cut back by 4 bases and J by 1 base.

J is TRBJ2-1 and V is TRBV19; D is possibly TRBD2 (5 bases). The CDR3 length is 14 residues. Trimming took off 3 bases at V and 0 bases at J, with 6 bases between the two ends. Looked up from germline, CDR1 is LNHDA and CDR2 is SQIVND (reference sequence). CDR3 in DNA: TGTGCCAGTAGTATGGAGGACTCCTACAATGAGCAGTTCTTC. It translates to CASSMEDSYNEQFF.

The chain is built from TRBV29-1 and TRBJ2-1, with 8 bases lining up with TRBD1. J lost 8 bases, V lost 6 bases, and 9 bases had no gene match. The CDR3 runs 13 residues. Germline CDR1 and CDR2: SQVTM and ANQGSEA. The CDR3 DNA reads TGCAGCGTGGTCCCAGGGGGCGGATATGAGCAGTTCTTC. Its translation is CSVVPGGGYEQFF.

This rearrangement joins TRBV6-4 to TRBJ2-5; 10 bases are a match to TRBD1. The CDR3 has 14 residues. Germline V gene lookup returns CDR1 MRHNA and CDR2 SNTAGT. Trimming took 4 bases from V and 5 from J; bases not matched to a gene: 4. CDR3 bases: TGTGCCAGCAGTGGACAGGGGGCGTACGAGACCCAGTACTTC. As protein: CASSGQGAYETQYF.

The CDR3, as DNA: TGTGCCACCAGCAGGGGGGGGGCCAGCTCCTACAATGAGCAGTTCTTC. Translated: CATSRGGASSYNEQFF. The J gene is TRBJ2-1, the V gene TRBV15; maybe TRBD2 (7 bases). Looked up from germline, CDR1 is LNHNV and CDR2 is YYDKDF (reference sequence). The CDR3 is 16 residues long. Trimming shortened V by 3 bases and J by 0 bases, and 12 bases separated the two germline ends. The whole variable domain, remainder taken from reference TRBV15 and TRBJ2-1, is DAMVIQNPRYQVTQFGKPVTLSCSQTLNHNVMYWYQQKSSQAPKLLFHYYDKDFNNEADTPDNFQSRRPNTSFCFLDIRSPGLGDTAMYLCATSRGGASSYNEQFFGPGTRLTVL.

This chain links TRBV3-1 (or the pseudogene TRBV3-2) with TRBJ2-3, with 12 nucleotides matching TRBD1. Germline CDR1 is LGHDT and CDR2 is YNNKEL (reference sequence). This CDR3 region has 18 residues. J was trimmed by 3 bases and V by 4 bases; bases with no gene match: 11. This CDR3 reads CASSPSHPGQGATDTQYF. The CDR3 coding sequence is TGTGCCAGCAGCCCGTCACATCCGGGACAGGGGGCAACAGATACGCAGTATTTT.

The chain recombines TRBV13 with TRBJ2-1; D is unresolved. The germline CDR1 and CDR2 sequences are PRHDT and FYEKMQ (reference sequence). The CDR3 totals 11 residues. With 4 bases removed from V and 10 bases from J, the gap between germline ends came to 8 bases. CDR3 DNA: TGTGCCAGCAGCTCTCTCGCGGAGCAGTTCTTC. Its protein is CASSSLAEQFF.

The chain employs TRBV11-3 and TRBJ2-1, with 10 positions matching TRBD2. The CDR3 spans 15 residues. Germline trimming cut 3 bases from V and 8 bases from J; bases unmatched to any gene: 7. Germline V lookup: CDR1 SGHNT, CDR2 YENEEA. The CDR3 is CASSFSAGGLDEQFF. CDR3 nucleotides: TGTGCCAGCAGCTTTTCAGCGGGGGGGTTGGATGAGCAGTTCTTC.

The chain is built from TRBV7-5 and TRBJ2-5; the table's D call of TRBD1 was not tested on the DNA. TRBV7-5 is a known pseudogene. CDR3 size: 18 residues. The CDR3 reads CARSLEVKGIRGLETQYF. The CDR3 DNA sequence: TGTGCCAGAAGCTTAGAAGTCAAGGGGATCAGGGGGCTGGAGACCCAGTACTTC.

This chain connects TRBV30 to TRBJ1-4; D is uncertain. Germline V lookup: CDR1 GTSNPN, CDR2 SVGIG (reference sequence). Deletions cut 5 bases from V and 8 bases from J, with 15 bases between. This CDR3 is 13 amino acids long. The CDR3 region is CAWSAGGSEKLFF. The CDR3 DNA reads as TGTGCCTGGTCAGCGGGAGGAAGCGAAAAACTGTTTTTT.

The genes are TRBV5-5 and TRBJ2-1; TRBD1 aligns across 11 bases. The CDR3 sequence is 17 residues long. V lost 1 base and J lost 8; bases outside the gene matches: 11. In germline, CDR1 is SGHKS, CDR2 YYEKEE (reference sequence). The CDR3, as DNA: TGTGCCAGCAGCTTGTATCCAGGGACAGGGGGGATAGATGAGCAGTTCTTC. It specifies CASSLYPGTGGIDEQFF.

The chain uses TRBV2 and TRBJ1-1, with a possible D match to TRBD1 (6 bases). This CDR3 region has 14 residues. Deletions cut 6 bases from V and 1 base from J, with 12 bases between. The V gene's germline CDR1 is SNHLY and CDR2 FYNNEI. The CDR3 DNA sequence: TGTGCCAGCAGCCTCCAGGGGTCGAACACTGAAGCTTTCTTT. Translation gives CASSLQGSNTEAFF.

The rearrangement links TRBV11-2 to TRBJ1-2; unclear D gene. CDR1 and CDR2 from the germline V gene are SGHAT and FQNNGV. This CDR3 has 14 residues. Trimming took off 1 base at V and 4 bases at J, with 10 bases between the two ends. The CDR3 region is CASSLGSGTYGYTF. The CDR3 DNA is TGTGCCAGCAGCTTAGGGTCCGGTACCTATGGCTACACCTTC.

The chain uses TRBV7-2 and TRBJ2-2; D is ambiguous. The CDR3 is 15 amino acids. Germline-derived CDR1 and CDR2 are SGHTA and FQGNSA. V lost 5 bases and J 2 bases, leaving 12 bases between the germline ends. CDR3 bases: TGTGCCAGCAGCGAATCTCGACTCAACACCGGGGAGCTGTTTTTT. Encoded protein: CASSESRLNTGELFF. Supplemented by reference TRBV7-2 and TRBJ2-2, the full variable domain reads GAGVSQSPSNKVTEKGKDVELRCDPISGHTALYWYRQSLGQGLEFLIYFQGNSAPDKSGLPSDRFSAERTGGSVSTLTIQRTQQEDSAVYLCASSESRLNTGELFFGEGSRLTVL.